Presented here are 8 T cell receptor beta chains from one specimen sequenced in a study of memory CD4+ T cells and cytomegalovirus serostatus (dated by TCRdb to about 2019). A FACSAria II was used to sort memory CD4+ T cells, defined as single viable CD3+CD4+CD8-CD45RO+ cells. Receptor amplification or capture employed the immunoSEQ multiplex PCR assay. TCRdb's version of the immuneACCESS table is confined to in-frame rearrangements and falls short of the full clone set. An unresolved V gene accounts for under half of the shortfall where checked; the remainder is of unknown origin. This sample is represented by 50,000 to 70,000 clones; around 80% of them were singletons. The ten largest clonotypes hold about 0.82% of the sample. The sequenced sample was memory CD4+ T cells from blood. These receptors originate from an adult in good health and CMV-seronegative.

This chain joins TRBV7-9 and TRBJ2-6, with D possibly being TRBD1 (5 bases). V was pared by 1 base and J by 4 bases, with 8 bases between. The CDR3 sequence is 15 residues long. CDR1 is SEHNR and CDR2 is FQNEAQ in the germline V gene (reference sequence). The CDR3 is CASSLGQYGANVLTF. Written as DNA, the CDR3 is TGTGCCAGCAGCTTAGGACAGTACGGGGCCAACGTCCTGACTTTC.

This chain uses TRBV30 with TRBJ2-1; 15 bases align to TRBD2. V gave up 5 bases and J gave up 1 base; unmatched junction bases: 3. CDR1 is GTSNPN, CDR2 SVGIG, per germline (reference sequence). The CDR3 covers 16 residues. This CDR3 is CAWGLAGGRSYNEQFF. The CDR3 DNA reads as TGTGCCTGGGGACTAGCGGGAGGGCGGTCCTACAATGAGCAGTTCTTC.

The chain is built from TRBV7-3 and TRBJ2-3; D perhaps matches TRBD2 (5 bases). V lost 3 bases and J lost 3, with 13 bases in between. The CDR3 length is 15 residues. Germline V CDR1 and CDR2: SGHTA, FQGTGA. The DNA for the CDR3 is TGTGCCAGCAGCTTCTCGGGAAGTAGGACAGATACGCAGTATTTT. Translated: CASSFSGSRTDTQYF.

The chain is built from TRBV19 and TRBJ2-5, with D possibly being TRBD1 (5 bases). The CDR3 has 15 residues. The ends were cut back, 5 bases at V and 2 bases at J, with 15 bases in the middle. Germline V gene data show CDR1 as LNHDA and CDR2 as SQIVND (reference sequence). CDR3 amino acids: CASSFTHRTQETQYF. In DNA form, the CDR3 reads TGTGCCAGTAGTTTTACCCATAGGACACAAGAGACCCAGTACTTC.

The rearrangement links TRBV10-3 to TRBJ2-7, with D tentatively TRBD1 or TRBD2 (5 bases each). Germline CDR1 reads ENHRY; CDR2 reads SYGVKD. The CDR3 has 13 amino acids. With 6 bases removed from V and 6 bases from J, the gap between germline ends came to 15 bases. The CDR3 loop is CAIRGPKRGEQYF. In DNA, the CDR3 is TGTGCCATCAGGGGACCAAAACGGGGCGAGCAGTACTTC.

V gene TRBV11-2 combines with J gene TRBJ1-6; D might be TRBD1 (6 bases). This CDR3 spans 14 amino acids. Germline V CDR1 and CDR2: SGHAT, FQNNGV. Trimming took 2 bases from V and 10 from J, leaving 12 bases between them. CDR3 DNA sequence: TGTGCCAGCAGCTTACAAGGGGGAGGCTCACCCCTCCACTTT. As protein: CASSLQGGGSPLHF.

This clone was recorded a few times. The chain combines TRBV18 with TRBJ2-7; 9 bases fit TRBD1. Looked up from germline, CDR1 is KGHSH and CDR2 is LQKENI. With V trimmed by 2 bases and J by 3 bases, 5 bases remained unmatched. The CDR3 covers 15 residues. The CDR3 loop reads CASSPSQTGGYEQYF. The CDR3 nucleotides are TGTGCCAGCTCACCATCCCAGACAGGGGGCTACGAGCAGTACTTC.

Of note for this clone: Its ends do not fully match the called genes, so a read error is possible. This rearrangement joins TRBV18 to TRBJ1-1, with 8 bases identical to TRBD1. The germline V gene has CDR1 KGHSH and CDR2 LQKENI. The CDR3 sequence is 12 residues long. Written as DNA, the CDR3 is TGTGCCAGCTCAGCGGACAGGGCTGAGGCTTTCTTT. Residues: CASSADRAEAFF.